This is a list of T cell receptor beta chains from one sample in a study of blood T cell repertoires in COVID-19. Clones were sequenced by immunoSEQ multiplex PCR, and TCRdb holds only the in-frame ones, with some missing. The sample consists of 250,000 to 300,000 clones, 86% of them appearing once. Sequencing used peripheral blood. These receptors were obtained from a man under 40 with active or convalescent COVID-19. The CDR3 runs from the conserved cysteine through the conserved F or W. The order of the fields is V gene, clone size, J gene, D gene, CDR3 DNA, CDR3 protein. A D gene is named only where the DNA matches it firmly. The listing skips clone size in some rows; elsewhere it reads once, few, many or a size class.

>TRBV10-3|NA|TRBJ1-2|TRBD1
TGTGCCATCAGTGAGTCGACAGGGGAGCGGGGCTACACCTTC
CAISESTGERGYTF
>TRBV6-5|NA|TRBJ1-2|NA
TGTGCCAGCAGTTACTCGTTGGGAGTTTCTAACTATGGCTACACCTTC
CASSYSLGVSNYGYTF
>TRBV11-2|NA|TRBJ2-5|TRBD2
TGTGCCAGCAGCTTAGCGGGGGGTTTTCGGGAGACCCAGTACTTC
CASSLAGGFRETQYF
>TRBV6-2/TRBV6-3|NA|TRBJ1-2|NA
TGTGCCAGCAGTTCCTTTTATGGCTACACCTTC
CASSSFYGYTF
>TRBV2|NA|TRBJ1-2|TRBD1
TGTGCCAGCAGTGAAAGGCAGGGGGCCGCTAACTATGGCTACACCTTC
CASSERQGAANYGYTF
>TRBV9|NA|TRBJ1-2|NA
TGTGCCAGCAGCGTAGACCTTAGACCGACAAGTGGCTACACCTTC
CASSVDLRPTSGYTF
>TRBV3-1/TRBV3-2|NA|TRBJ1-5|NA
TGTGCCAGCAGCCGTGGCTCAGGCAATCAGCCCCAGCATTTT
CASSRGSGNQPQHF
>TRBV7-6|NA|TRBJ2-3|TRBD2
TGTGCCAGCAGCCCCGGCCTAGCGGGTAGGCTTGGTACGCAGTATTTT
CASSPGLAGRLGTQYF
>TRBV6-2/TRBV6-3|NA|TRBJ2-7|TRBD1
TGTGCCAGCAGTACAGGGGGTAGTCTCTACGAGCAGTACTTC
CASSTGGSLYEQYF
>TRBV5-1|NA|TRBJ2-3|TRBD2
TGCGCCAGCAGCTTGACTGCGGGGGGCAGGTATACGCAGTATTTT
CASSLTAGGRYTQYF
>TRBV11-3|NA|TRBJ2-2|NA
TGTGCCAGCAGCTTAGGGACAAACACCGGGGAGCTGTTTTTT
CASSLGTNTGELFF
>TRBV10-3|NA|TRBJ1-1|NA
TGTGCCATCAGTGCCCTCGAGGGGGACACTGAAGCTTTCTTT
CAISALEGDTEAFF
>TRBV4-2|once|TRBJ2-3|TRBD2
TGTGCCAGCAGCCCGCAGCCTACAGCTAGCGGGGGTCCAGATACGCAGTATTTT
CASSPQPTASGGPDTQYF
>TRBV6-5|NA|TRBJ2-7|TRBD2
TGTGCCAGCATCGCACTAGCGGGGGGGTACGAGCAGTACTTC
CASIALAGGYEQYF
>TRBV5-6|NA|TRBJ2-2|TRBD2
TGTGCCAGCAGCGACCTAGAAACTAGCGGGGGTGGCACCGGGGAGCTGTTTTTT
CASSDLETSGGGTGELFF
>TRBV19|NA|TRBJ2-7|NA
TGTGCCAGTAGTACTACGTCGGACACATACCGGTACGAGCAGTACTTC
CASSTTSDTYRYEQYF
>TRBV3-1/TRBV3-2|NA|TRBJ1-1|NA
TGTGCCAGCAGCCTCAGGGGAACTAACACTGAAGCTTTCTTT
CASSLRGTNTEAFF
>TRBV20-1|NA|TRBJ2-3|NA
TGCAGTGCTAGTCCCCAGTATACGCAGTATTTT
CSASPQYTQYF
>TRBV9|NA|TRBJ1-3|TRBD1
TGTGCCAGCAGCGCAGGGGGCGCGCAGGGAAACACCATATATTTT
CASSAGGAQGNTIYF
>TRBV19|NA|TRBJ2-6|NA
TGTGCCAGTAGTACGGGGGACAGACTCTCTGGGGCCAACGTCCTGACTTTC
CASSTGDRLSGANVLTF
>TRBV7-2|NA|TRBJ2-5|TRBD1
TGTGCCAGCAGCTTAGCCACAGGGGAGGAGACCCAGTACTTC
CASSLATGEETQYF
>TRBV24-1|NA|TRBJ2-7|TRBD1
TGTGCCACCAGTGATCATCCGGGACAGGGGCAGTCCTACGAGCAGTACTTC
CATSDHPGQGQSYEQYF
>TRBV6-5|once|TRBJ1-6|TRBD1
TGTGCCAGCAAGGGACAGGGTTATTCACCCCTCCACTTT
CASKGQGYSPLHF
>TRBV5-6|NA|TRBJ1-1|NA
TGTGCCAGCAGCCCACAGAACACTGAAGCTTTCTTT
CASSPQNTEAFF
>TRBV7-8|NA|TRBJ2-1|NA
TGTGCCAGCAGCTCAACGATAAACCTAGGGAGCTCCTACAATGAGCAGTTCTTC
CASSSTINLGSSYNEQFF
>TRBV7-8|NA|TRBJ2-7|TRBD2
TGTGCCAGCAGCTTACGTCCCGCTAGCGGGGGGGACGAGCAGTACTTC
CASSLRPASGGDEQYF
>TRBV9|NA|TRBJ2-1|TRBD1
TGTGCCAGCAGTAATCCGGGACAGTACAATGAGCAGTTCTTC
CASSNPGQYNEQFF
>TRBV19|NA|TRBJ2-7|NA
TGTGCCAGTAGTATGGGGTCGGGGGGCCGGTACGAGCAGTACTTC
CASSMGSGGRYEQYF
>TRBV30|NA|TRBJ1-6|NA
TGTGCCTGGAGTTCCCAGGGCCGTTCACCCCTCCACTTT
CAWSSQGRSPLHF
>TRBV5-1|NA|TRBJ1-2|TRBD1
TGCGCCAGCAGCTCTTCCGGGACAGGGGTTGGCTACACCTTC
CASSSSGTGVGYTF
>TRBV13|NA|TRBJ2-5|NA
TGTGCCAGCAGCTTAGGAGTAGCCGGCGGAAGGACCCAGTACTTC
CASSLGVAGGRTQYF
>TRBV7-2|NA|TRBJ2-6|NA
TGTGCCAGCAGCCCCACAGCCTCTGGGGCCAACGTCCTGACTTTC
CASSPTASGANVLTF
>TRBV7-2|NA|TRBJ1-6|NA
TGTGCCAGCAGCTTATCCCCGCGAAATTCACCCCTCCACTTT
CASSLSPRNSPLHF
>TRBV10-3|NA|TRBJ2-5|TRBD1
TGTGCCATCAGCAGGGGGCAAGAGACCCAGTACTTC
CAISRGQETQYF
>TRBV4-1|few|TRBJ1-5|TRBD1
TGCGCCAGCAGCCAAGACGGATCCGCCGGACAGGGATATCAGCCCCAGCATTTT
CASSQDGSAGQGYQPQHF
>TRBV4-1|NA|TRBJ2-3|TRBD2
TGCGCCAGCAGCCTTGCGGGGGAGGCAGATACGCAGTATTTT
CASSLAGEADTQYF
>TRBV4-1|NA|TRBJ1-1|NA
TGCGCCAGCAGCCAATACGTCGGTGAAGCTTTCTTT
CASSQYVGEAFF
>TRBV4-1|once|TRBJ2-1|TRBD2
TGCGCCAGCAGCCAAGAAACCTTTGGGGGGGGGAACCACAATGAGCAGTTCTTC
CASSQETFGGGNHNEQFF
>TRBV6-2/TRBV6-3|NA|TRBJ2-1|NA
TGTGCCAGCAGTTACTTCGGGTCCCCAGGGAAAAAGTTCTTC
CASSYFGSPGKKFF